This T cell receptor (beta chain) was identified during a study of OX40 agonist ivuxolimab in advanced cancers. Background on the study: While on treatment, patients had intravenous ivuxolimab at 0.01 to 10 mg/kg every 2 weeks. Partial responses were achieved by three patients, of whom one had hepatocellular carcinoma and two had cutaneous melanoma. Study-level findings and limits: Researchers did not establish what antigens the expanded peripheral T cells target.

Excluded were patients having autoimmune disease history or systemic immunosuppression. Profiling relied on immunoSEQ multiplex PCR, and the TCRdb table lists in-frame clones only, not all of them. The sample holds 80,000 to 100,000 clones, approximately 93% seen once. V dropped 6 bases and J dropped 8; count of bases not matched to a gene: 6. The CDR3 runs 13 residues. Germline-derived CDR1 and CDR2 are MDHEN and SYDVKM. Concerning this clone: Its antigen is unidentified.

The J gene is TRBJ2-1, the V gene TRBV28, with TRBD1 matching over 8 bases. This clonotype was obtained from an adult with an advanced solid tumor such as melanoma, head and neck, liver or kidney cancer. Sequencing used CD4+ or CD8+ T cells sorted from blood, obtained in a trial of the OX40 agonist ivuxolimab. CDR3 nucleotide sequence: TGTGCCAGCAGAAAACAGGGGGTCCATGAGCAGTTCTTC. Translating gives CASRKQGVHEQFF.